This T cell receptor beta chain is from a study of shared clonotypes between healthy human individuals. Study as a whole: The cohort comprised a couple of women and a few men. Their ages spanned 18 to 49 years.

TCRdb's table, derived via immunoSEQ multiplex PCR, lists solely in-frame clones and lacks some. The sample has over 400,000 clones, roughly 80% seen once. The J segment lost 3 bases and the V segment lost 5 bases, leaving 7 bases of the junction unmatched. The CDR3 has 15 amino acids. Germline CDR1 reads SGHRS; CDR2 reads YFSETQ. Each sample came from a Caucasian adult donor living in Nashville, Tennessee. This rearrangement joins TRBV5-1 to TRBJ2-7; 11 nucleotides agree with TRBD2. This receptor was taken from a woman in her thirties or forties in good health. Some clones in this sample may be carry-over from other donors' samples. The sample taken for sequencing was PBMCs. The CDR3 DNA sequence: TGCGCCAGCAGTTTAATTACTAGCGGGGGCTACGAGCAGTACTTC. Its protein is CASSLITSGGYEQYF.